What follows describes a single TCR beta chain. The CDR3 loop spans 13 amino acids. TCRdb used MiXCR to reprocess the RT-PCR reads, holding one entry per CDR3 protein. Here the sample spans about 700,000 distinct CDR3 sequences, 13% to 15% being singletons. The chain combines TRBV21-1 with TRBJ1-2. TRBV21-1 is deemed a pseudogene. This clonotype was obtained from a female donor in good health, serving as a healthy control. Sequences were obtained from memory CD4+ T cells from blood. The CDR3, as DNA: TGTGCCAGCCCCAGGGGAGGGCGGTATGGCTACACCTTC. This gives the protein CASPRGGRYGYTF.